These 26 T cell receptor beta chains originate from one sample sequenced in a study of shared clonotypes between healthy human individuals. Clones were sequenced by immunoSEQ multiplex PCR, and TCRdb holds only the in-frame ones, with some missing. The sample has 450,000 to 500,000 clones; around 80% are singletons. The sample taken for sequencing was PBMCs. Receptor source: a woman in her 40s in good health. Some clones in this sample may be carry-over from other donors' samples.

The rearrangement joins TRBV6-1 to TRBJ1-6; D might be TRBD1 (5 bases). Trimming shortened V by 8 bases and J by 7 bases, and 15 bases separated the two germline ends. Germline CDR1 is MNHNS and CDR2 is SASEGT. CDR3 length: 14 amino acids. The CDR3 reads CASDPEGQNSPLHF. In DNA, the CDR3 is TGTGCCAGCGACCCTGAGGGGCAAAATTCACCCCTCCACTTT.

This clone was found once. Other DNA sequences in the same sample also yield this CDR3. The chain is built from TRBV20-1 and TRBJ2-2, with D unresolved. The CDR3 is 11 amino acids. The germline gives CDR1 DFQATT, CDR2 SNEGSKA (reference sequence). Trimming left V 2 bases short and J 2 bases short, with 0 bases between. CDR3: CSARNTGELFF. The CDR3 DNA follows: TGCAGTGCTAGAAACACCGGGGAGCTGTTTTTT.

The chain recombines TRBV28 with TRBJ2-3, with 7 bases matching TRBD2. This CDR3 spans 14 amino acids. Germline CDR1 MDHEN, CDR2 SYDVKM. V was pared by 7 bases and J by 0 bases, with 4 bases of the junction left unmatched. The CDR3 DNA reads TGTGCCAGCACCAGGACTAGAAGCACAGATACGCAGTATTTT. This encodes CASTRTRSTDTQYF.

The gene calls are TRBV9 and TRBJ2-7; D is perhaps TRBD2 (6 bases). The CDR3 has 14 residues. Germline-derived CDR1 and CDR2 are SGDLS and YYNGEE. Deletions cut 3 bases from V and 2 bases from J, with 12 bases between. In DNA form, the CDR3 reads TGTGCCAGCAGCGCCGGGACTGGAACCTACGAGCAGTACTTC. Its protein is CASSAGTGTYEQYF.

The rearrangement joins TRBV7-9 to TRBJ2-5; 9 bases are shared with TRBD1. V was pared by 10 bases and J by 2 bases, with 8 bases of the junction left unmatched. Germline lookup yields CDR1 SEHNR and CDR2 FQNEAQ (reference sequence). This CDR3 comprises 14 residues. The CDR3 reads CATVQGAGQETQYF. The DNA for the CDR3 is TGTGCCACGGTACAGGGGGCGGGACAAGAGACCCAGTACTTC.

The chain joins TRBV29-1 to TRBJ2-1; D remains unclear. CDR3 length: 12 residues. Trimming shortened V by 3 bases and J by 5 bases, and 8 bases separated the two germline ends. Germline CDR1 and CDR2: SQVTM and ANQGSEA. The CDR3 loop is CSVEGWNNEQFF. CDR3 sequence (DNA): TGCAGCGTTGAGGGGTGGAACAATGAGCAGTTCTTC.

On this clone itself: A far larger clone differs by one base, so this is likely a read error. Other DNA sequences in the same sample also yield this CDR3. The chain combines TRBV7-9 with TRBJ1-5; D not resolved. This CDR3 comprises 12 residues. Germline V lookup: CDR1 SEHNR, CDR2 FQNEAQ (reference sequence). The CDR3 nucleotides are TGTGCCAGCAGCCGGACTGATCAGCCCCAACATTTT. Translation: CASSRTDQPQHF. Supplemented by reference TRBV7-9 and TRBJ1-5, the full variable domain reads DTGVSQNPRHKITKRGQNVTFRCDPISEHNRLYWYRQTLGQGPEFLTYFQNEAQLEKSRLLSDRFSAERPKGSFSTLEIQRTEQGDSAMYLCASSRTDQPQHFGDGTRLSIL.

The gene calls are TRBV10-2 and TRBJ2-1; 14 bases match TRBD2. Losses at the gene ends were 2 bases for V and 5 bases for J; bases not matched to a gene: 5. The length of the CDR3 is 17 residues. From germline, CDR1 is WSHSY and CDR2 SAAADI. CDR3 protein: CASSEGGLAGDHNEQFF. CDR3 coding DNA: TGCGCCAGCAGTGAGGGGGGACTAGCGGGAGACCACAATGAGCAGTTCTTC.

The chain uses TRBV18 and TRBJ2-3, with 10 nucleotides matching TRBD2. V was pared by 4 bases and J by 2 bases, with 9 bases of the junction left unmatched. CDR1 is KGHSH, CDR2 LQKENI, per germline. The CDR3 sequence is 17 residues long. CDR3 nucleotides: TGTGCCAGCTCACGAACGCCAACTAGCGGGAACACAGATACGCAGTATTTT. Amino acid sequence: CASSRTPTSGNTDTQYF.

The rearrangement links TRBV5-6 to TRBJ2-1; D may be TRBD2 (5 bases). This CDR3 contains 15 residues. V lost 2 bases and J lost 5, with 14 bases in between. Looked up from germline, CDR1 is SGHDT and CDR2 is YYEEEE. CDR3 DNA: TGTGCCAGCAGCTTACGATACCGGACTGACAATGAGCAGTTCTTC. The encoded protein is CASSLRYRTDNEQFF.

The chain uses TRBV19 and TRBJ2-1, with a weak D call TRBD1 (7 bases). Trimming cost V 10 bases and J 0 bases, with 28 bases left between them. CDR1 and CDR2 from the germline V gene are LNHDA and SQIVND (reference sequence). The CDR3 is 19 amino acids. The CDR3 bases are TGTGCCACCCACCGTGGAGGGGGCATCACGTTAAGCTCCTACAATGAGCAGTTCTTC. This translates into CATHRGGGITLSSYNEQFF. The full variable domain, rest sourced from reference TRBV19 and TRBJ2-1, is DGGITQSPKYLFRKEGQNVTLSCEQNLNHDAMYWYRQDPGQGLRLIYYSQIVNDFQKGDIAEGYSVSREKKESFPLTVTSAQKNPTAFYLCATHRGGGITLSSYNEQFFGPGTRLTVL.

This rearrangement joins TRBV20-1 to TRBJ1-2; D is unclear. The germline V and J ends were trimmed by 5 bases and 8 bases, with 12 bases remaining between them. Germline CDR1 reads DFQATT; CDR2 reads SNEGSKA (reference sequence). The CDR3 runs 11 residues. CDR3 region: CSAHDTFGYTF. CDR3 DNA: TGCAGTGCTCATGACACCTTCGGCTACACCTTC.

This clone has a handful of counts. This sample also contains other DNA sequences that code for the same CDR3. The chain links TRBV2 to TRBJ1-5, with 7 positions matching TRBD1. J was trimmed by 4 bases and V by 4 bases; bases with no gene match: 4. Germline lookup yields CDR1 SNHLY and CDR2 FYNNEI. CDR3 length: 14 residues. CDR3 loop: CASSGQGGNQPQHF. The DNA of the CDR3 is TGTGCCAGCAGTGGACAGGGAGGAAATCAGCCCCAGCATTTT. Drawing the rest from reference TRBV2 and TRBJ1-5, the complete variable domain is EPEVTQTPSHQVTQMGQEVILRCVPISNHLYFYWYRQILGQKVEFLVSFYNNEISEKSEIFDDQFSVERPDGSNFTLKIRSTKLEDSAMYFCASSGQGGNQPQHFGDGTRLSIL.

The chain is built from TRBV29-1 and TRBJ2-7; D may be TRBD1 or TRBD2 (5 bases each). This CDR3 region has 12 residues. The germline V and J ends were trimmed by 7 bases and 0 bases, with 10 bases remaining between them. The germline V gene encodes CDR1 SQVTM and CDR2 ANQGSEA. DNA for the CDR3: TGCAGCGCTGGGACGGTCTCCTACGAGCAGTACTTC. Protein sequence: CSAGTVSYEQYF.

The V and J genes are TRBV5-1 and TRBJ2-5; weak D call: TRBD2 (5 bases). Looked up from germline, CDR1 is SGHRS and CDR2 is YFSETQ. Trimming took off 1 base at V and 4 bases at J, with 14 bases between the two ends. The CDR3 totals 15 residues. The CDR3 loop reads CASSLTGVLGETQYF. In DNA form, the CDR3 reads TGCGCCAGCAGCTTGACCGGGGTGTTAGGAGAGACCCAGTACTTC. The variable domain in full, with the rest retrieved from reference TRBV5-1 and TRBJ2-5, is KAGVTQTPRYLIKTRGQQVTLSCSPISGHRSVSWYQQTPGQGLQFLFEYFSETQRNKGNFPGRFSGRQFSNSRSEMNVSTLELGDSALYLCASSLTGVLGETQYFGPGTRLLVL.

This clone appeared a single time. DNA for the CDR3: TGTGCCAGCAGCTCAGGGTACAGCTATGGCTACACCTTC. Its protein product is CASSSGYSYGYTF. The rearrangement uses TRBV27 and TRBJ1-2, with a tentative D call TRBD1 (5 bases). Germline CDR1 and CDR2: MNHEY and SMNVEV (reference sequence). This CDR3 is 13 amino acids long. Trimming shortened V by 6 bases and J by 4 bases, and 12 bases separated the two germline ends.

With regard to this clone: A much larger clone is a single base away; this may be a read error. The chain employs TRBV2 and TRBJ1-1; 9 nucleotides line up with TRBD1. Per the germline V gene, CDR1 is SNHLY and CDR2 is FYNNEI. The CDR3 is 15 amino acids. CDR3 nucleotide sequence: TGTGCCAGCAGTGAAGCGGACAGGGGCAACTTTGAAGCTCTCTTT. Its translation: CASSEADRGNFEALF.

This clone came up many times. J is TRBJ2-2 and V is TRBV6-4; 10 nucleotides align to TRBD2. The CDR3 covers 16 residues. The germline V gene encodes CDR1 MRHNA and CDR2 SNTAGT. V shed 3 bases and J 5 bases; nucleotides not matched to a gene: 6. Here the CDR3 reads CASSERSGRGTGELFF. CDR3 in DNA: TGTGCCAGCAGTGAACGGAGCGGGAGGGGAACCGGGGAGCTGTTTTTT.

The genes are TRBV11-3 and TRBJ2-2, with no clear D. This CDR3 comprises 14 residues. The germline V gene has CDR1 SGHNT and CDR2 YENEEA. Trimming stripped 4 bases from V and 0 bases from J, with 6 bases between. CDR3 protein: CASSSRANTGELFF. The CDR3 bases are TGTGCCAGCAGCTCAAGGGCGAACACCGGGGAGCTGTTTTTT.

The rearrangement uses TRBV27 and TRBJ2-7; no definite D call. The CDR3 consists of 14 residues. V lost 3 bases, J lost 0 bases, and 9 bases lay in between. CDR1 and CDR2 (germline): MNHEY, SMNVEV (reference sequence). The CDR3 nucleotides are TGTGCCAGCAGTTTCGCCCGCTACTCCTACGAGCAGTACTTC. It specifies CASSFARYSYEQYF.

V and J are TRBV28 and TRBJ2-4; D uncertain. Germline values: CDR1 MDHEN, CDR2 SYDVKM. CDR3 length equals 14 residues. V lost 1 base, J lost 7 bases, and 11 bases lay in between. The CDR3 nucleotides are TGTGCCAGCAGTTTATTCGGGTTATGGAACATTCAGTACTTC. Encoded protein: CASSLFGLWNIQYF.

This rearrangement joins TRBV19 to TRBJ1-5, with D hard to call. V lost 7 bases and J lost 9, with 16 bases in between. CDR1 and CDR2 from the germline V gene are LNHDA and SQIVND (reference sequence). The CDR3 is 13 residues long. The CDR3 here is CASTRAPSAPQHF. CDR3 coding DNA: TGTGCCAGTACTCGGGCCCCCAGTGCGCCCCAGCATTTT.

The chain employs TRBV4-1 and TRBJ2-1; D not certain. Trimming cost V 1 base and J 0 bases, with 7 bases left between them. The CDR3 consists of 15 residues. Germline V gene lookup returns CDR1 MGHRA and CDR2 YSYEKL. The CDR3 sequence: CASSQVVGSYNEQFF. The CDR3 bases are TGCGCCAGCAGCCAAGTAGTTGGCTCCTACAATGAGCAGTTCTTC.

J is TRBJ2-5 and V is TRBV5-8; D tentatively fits TRBD1 or TRBD2 (5 bases each). Trimming pared 4 bases from V and 2 bases from J, leaving 12 bases between. Germline lookup yields CDR1 SGHTS and CDR2 YDEGEE. CDR3 length: 14 residues. The DNA for the CDR3 is TGTGCCAGCAGCCCTGGGGACGTTCAAGAGACCCAGTACTTC. Protein sequence: CASSPGDVQETQYF.

The gene calls are TRBV18 and TRBJ1-2; 11 bases map to TRBD1. Germline CDR1 reads KGHSH; CDR2 reads LQKENI. The CDR3 has 14 residues. V lost 0 bases, J lost 7 bases, and 1 base stayed unmatched. CDR3 loop: CASSPPDRGLGYTF. CDR3 bases: TGTGCCAGCTCACCACCGGACAGGGGGCTTGGCTACACCTTC.

The chain joins TRBV6-6 to TRBJ2-4; 7 bases fit TRBD1. Germline V gene sequence: CDR1 MNHNY, CDR2 SVGAGI (reference sequence). V shed 6 bases, J shed 4 bases, and the junction held 9 bases outside the gene matches. The CDR3 has 15 amino acids. This CDR3 is CASSPTGTVKNIQYF. The CDR3 bases are TGTGCCAGCAGCCCGACCGGGACAGTGAAAAACATTCAGTACTTC.